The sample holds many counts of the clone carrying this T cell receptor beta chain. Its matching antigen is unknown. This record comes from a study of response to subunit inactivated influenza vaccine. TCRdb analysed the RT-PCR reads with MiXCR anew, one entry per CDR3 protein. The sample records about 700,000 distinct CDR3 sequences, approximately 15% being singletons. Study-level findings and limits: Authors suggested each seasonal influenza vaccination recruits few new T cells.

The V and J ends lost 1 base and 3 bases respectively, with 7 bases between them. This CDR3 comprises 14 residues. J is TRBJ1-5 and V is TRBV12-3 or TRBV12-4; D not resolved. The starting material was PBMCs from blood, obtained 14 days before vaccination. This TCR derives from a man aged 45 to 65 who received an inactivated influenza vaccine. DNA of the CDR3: TGTGCCAGCAGTTTAGACGGGTACAATCAGCCCCAGCATTTT. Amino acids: CASSLDGYNQPQHF.